This TCR beta chain stems from a study of metastatic and nonmetastatic thyroid tumors. Study summary: The comparison covered peripheral blood and tumor or nodule tissue in malignant and benign thyroid patients.

Thyroid surgery was performed in patients who had received no treatment beforehand. Using MiXCR, TCRdb re-called clones from the PCR reads. Counted here are over 10,000 clones, roughly 27% occurring once; the ten biggest clones make up approximately 21%. V shed 3 bases and J shed 5 bases, with 11 bases lying between them. The CDR3 is 14 residues long. This clone showed up just a few times. Its cognate antigen is unknown. Study-level findings and limits: Benign nodules were reported to have significantly lower TCR beta diversity than malignant thyroid tumors, in blood and tumor.

Sequencing input: tumor tissue. V is TRBV12-3 or TRBV12-4 and J is TRBJ2-1; D gene unclear. The source of this sequence is a female donor with papillary thyroid cancer or a benign thyroid nodule (not recorded which). Some clones in this sample may be carry-over from other donors' samples. As DNA, the CDR3 is TGTGCCAGCAGTTTTACTAACAAAGACAATGAGCAGTTCTTC. Protein sequence: CASSFTNKDNEQFF.